This section outlines one TCR beta chain sequence together with its context. No antigen is known for it. The sample is drawn from a study of shared clonotypes between healthy human individuals. Overall study findings and caveats: As a rule, naive subsets had a larger estimated richness than memory subsets.

Original processing notes: Junction-only immunoSEQ sequences carried no quality scores, so filtering differed. Data came from immunoSEQ multiplex PCR; TCRdb stores just in-frame clones and leaves some out. That table supplies the V and J calls and clone size; D and trimming were determined from the DNA. Among around 1,900,000 clones listed, 80% to 95% were seen once. In germline, CDR1 is MGHRA, CDR2 YSYEKL. With 1 base removed from V and 4 bases from J, the gap between germline ends came to 11 bases. CDR3 length: 15 residues. In the naive CD8 group, cells lacked CD45RO and were positively selected for CCR7, so terminally differentiated effector memory CD45RA+ cells were left out.

The sequence came from a man aged 18 to 29 in good health. Some clones in this sample may be carry-over from other donors' samples. This sequence joins TRBV4-1 and TRBJ1-3; no clear D. Sequencing used naive CD8+ T cells from PBMCs. CDR3 protein: CASSQGPKDGNTIYF. CDR3 coding DNA: TGCGCCAGCAGCCAAGGTCCCAAAGACGGAAACACCATATATTTT.